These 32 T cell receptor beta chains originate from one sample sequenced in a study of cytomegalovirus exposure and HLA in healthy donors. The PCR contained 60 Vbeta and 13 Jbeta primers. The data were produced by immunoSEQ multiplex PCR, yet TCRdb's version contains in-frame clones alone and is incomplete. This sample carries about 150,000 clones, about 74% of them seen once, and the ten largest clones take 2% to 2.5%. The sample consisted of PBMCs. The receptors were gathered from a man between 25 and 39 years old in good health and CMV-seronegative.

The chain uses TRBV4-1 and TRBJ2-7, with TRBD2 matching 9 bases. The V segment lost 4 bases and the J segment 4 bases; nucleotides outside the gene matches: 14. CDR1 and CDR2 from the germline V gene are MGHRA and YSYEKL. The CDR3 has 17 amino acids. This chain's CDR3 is CASSLRGGAGGPYEQYF. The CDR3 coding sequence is TGCGCCAGCAGCCTCCGGGGGGGGGCGGGAGGGCCGTACGAGCAGTACTTC.

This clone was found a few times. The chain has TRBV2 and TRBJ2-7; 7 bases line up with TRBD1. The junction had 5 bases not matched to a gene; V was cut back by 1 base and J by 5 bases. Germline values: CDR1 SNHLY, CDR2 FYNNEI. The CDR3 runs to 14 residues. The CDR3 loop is CASSEGVRGNEQYF. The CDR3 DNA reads TGTGCCAGCAGTGAAGGAGTCAGGGGGAACGAGCAGTACTTC. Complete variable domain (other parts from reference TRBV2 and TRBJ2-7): EPEVTQTPSHQVTQMGQEVILRCVPISNHLYFYWYRQILGQKVEFLVSFYNNEISEKSEIFDDQFSVERPDGSNFTLKIRSTKLEDSAMYFCASSEGVRGNEQYFGPGTRLTVT.

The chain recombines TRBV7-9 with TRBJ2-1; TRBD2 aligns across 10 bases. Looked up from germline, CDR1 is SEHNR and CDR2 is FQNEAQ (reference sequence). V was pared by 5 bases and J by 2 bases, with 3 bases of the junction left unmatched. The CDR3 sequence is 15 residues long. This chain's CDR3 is CASSPSGSPYNEQFF. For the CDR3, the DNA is TGTGCCAGCAGCCCTAGCGGGAGCCCCTACAATGAGCAGTTCTTC.

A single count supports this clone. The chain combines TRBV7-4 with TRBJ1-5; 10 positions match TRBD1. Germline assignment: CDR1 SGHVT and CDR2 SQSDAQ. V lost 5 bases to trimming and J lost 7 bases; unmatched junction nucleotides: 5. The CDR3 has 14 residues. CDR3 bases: TGTGCCAGCAGCGTGGGGACAGGGGACCAGCCCCAGCATTTT. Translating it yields CASSVGTGDQPQHF.

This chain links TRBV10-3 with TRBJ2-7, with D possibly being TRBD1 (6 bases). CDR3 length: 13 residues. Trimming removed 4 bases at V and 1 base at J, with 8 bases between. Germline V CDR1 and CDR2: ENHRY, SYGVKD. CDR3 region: CAISGQGSYEQYF. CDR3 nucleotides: TGTGCCATCAGTGGTCAGGGGTCCTACGAGCAGTACTTC.

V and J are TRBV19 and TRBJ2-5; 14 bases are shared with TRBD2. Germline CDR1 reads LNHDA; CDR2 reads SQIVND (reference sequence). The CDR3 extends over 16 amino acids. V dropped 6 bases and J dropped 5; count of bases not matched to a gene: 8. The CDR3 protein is CASSPGLAGAGETQYF. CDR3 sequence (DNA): TGTGCCAGTAGCCCGGGACTAGCGGGAGCGGGGGAGACCCAGTACTTC.

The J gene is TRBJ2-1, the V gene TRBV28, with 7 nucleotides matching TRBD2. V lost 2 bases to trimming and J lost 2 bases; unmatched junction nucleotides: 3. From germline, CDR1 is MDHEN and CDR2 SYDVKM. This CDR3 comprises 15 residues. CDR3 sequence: CASSLSLAAYNEQFF. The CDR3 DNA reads TGTGCCAGCAGTTTAAGTCTAGCGGCCTACAATGAGCAGTTCTTC.

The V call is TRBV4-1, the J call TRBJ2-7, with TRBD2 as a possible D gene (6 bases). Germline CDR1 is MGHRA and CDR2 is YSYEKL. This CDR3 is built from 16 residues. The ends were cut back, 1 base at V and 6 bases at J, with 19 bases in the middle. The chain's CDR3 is CASSQVMGLATSEQYF. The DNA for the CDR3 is TGCGCCAGCAGCCAAGTAATGGGTCTAGCGACCAGCGAGCAGTACTTC.

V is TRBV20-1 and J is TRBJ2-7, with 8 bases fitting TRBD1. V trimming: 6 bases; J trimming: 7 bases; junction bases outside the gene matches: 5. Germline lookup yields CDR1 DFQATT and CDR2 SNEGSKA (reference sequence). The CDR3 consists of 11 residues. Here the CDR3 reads CSANDRGEQYF. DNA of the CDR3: TGCAGTGCAAATGACAGGGGTGAGCAGTACTTC.

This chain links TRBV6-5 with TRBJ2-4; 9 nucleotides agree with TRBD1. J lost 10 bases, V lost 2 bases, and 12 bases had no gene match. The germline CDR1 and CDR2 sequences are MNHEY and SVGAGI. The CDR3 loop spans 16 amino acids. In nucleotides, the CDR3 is TGTGCCAGCAGTTACCGAGGACCGGGACAGGGAGGGATTCAGTACTTC. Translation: CASSYRGPGQGGIQYF.

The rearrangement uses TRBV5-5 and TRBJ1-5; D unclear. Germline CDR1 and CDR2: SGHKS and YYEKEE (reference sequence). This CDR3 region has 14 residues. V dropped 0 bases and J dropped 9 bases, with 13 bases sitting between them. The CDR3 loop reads CASSLVPSPGPQHF. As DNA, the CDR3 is TGTGCCAGCAGCTTGGTTCCCAGCCCAGGGCCCCAGCATTTT.

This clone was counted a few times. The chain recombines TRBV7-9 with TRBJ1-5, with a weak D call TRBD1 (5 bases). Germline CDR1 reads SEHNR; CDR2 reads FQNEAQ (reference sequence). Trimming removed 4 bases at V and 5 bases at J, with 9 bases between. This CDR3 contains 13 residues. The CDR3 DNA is TGTGCCAGCAGCTCCCCGGGGGATCAGCCCCAGCATTTT. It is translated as CASSSPGDQPQHF.

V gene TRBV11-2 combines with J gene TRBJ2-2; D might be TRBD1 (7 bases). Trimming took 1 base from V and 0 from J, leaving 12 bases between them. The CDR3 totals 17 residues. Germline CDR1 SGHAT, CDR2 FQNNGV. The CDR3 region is CASSLGQGGSNTGELFF. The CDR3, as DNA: TGTGCCAGCAGCTTAGGACAGGGAGGATCGAACACCGGGGAGCTGTTTTTT.

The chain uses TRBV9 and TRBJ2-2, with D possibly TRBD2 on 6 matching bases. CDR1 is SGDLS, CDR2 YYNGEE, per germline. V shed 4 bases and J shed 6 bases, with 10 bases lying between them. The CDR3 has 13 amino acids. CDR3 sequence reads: CASSLGRSGELFF. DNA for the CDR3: TGTGCCAGCAGCCTCGGGAGATCCGGGGAGCTGTTTTTT.

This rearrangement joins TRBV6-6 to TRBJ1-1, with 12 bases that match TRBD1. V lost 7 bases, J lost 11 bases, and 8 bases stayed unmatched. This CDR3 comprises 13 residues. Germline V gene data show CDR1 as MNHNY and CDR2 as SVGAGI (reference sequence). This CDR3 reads CASMGTGGLWAFF. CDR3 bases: TGTGCCAGCATGGGGACAGGGGGCTTATGGGCTTTCTTT.

The CDR3 sequence: CASSLVPRTSGAYNEQFF. DNA of the CDR3: TGTGCCAGCAGCTTAGTTCCCCGGACTAGCGGGGCCTACAATGAGCAGTTCTTC. The chain couples TRBV7-9 to TRBJ2-1, with 12 bases matching TRBD2. The V gene end was trimmed by 1 base and the J gene end by 2 bases; junction bases not matched to a gene: 6. Germline V gene lookup returns CDR1 SEHNR and CDR2 FQNEAQ (reference sequence). The CDR3 runs to 18 residues.

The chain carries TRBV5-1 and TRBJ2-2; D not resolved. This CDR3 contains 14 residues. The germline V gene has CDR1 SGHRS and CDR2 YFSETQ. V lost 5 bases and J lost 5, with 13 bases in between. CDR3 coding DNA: TGCGCCAGCAGGGTTGAGAGTTGGACCGGGGAGCTGTTTTTT. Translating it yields CASRVESWTGELFF.

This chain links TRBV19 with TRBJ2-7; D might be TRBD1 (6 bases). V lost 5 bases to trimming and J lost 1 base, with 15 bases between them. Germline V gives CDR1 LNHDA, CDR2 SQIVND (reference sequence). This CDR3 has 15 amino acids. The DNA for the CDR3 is TGTGCCAGTAGTCCCCGGGTAGGGGGATCCTACGAGCAGTACTTC. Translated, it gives CASSPRVGGSYEQYF.

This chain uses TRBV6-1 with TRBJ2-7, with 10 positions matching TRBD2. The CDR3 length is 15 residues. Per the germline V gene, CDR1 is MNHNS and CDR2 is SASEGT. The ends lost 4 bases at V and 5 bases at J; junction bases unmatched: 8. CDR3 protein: CASSGGSSGRNEQYF. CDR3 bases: TGTGCCAGCAGTGGGGGGTCTAGCGGGAGAAACGAGCAGTACTTC.

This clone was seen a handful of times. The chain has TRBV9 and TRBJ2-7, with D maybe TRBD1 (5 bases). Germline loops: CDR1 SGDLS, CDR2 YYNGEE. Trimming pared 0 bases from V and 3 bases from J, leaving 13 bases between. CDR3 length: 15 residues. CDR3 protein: CASSVGGRVDYEQYF. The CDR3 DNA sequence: TGTGCCAGCAGCGTAGGTGGCAGGGTGGACTACGAGCAGTACTTC.

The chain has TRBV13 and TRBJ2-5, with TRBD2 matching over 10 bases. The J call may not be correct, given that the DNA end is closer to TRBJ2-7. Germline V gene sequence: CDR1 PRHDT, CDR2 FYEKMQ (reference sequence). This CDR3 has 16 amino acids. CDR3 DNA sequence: TGTGCCAGCAGCTTCCTAGCGGGAGAGGGCCGAAACGAGCAGTACTTC. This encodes CASSFLAGEGRNEQYF.

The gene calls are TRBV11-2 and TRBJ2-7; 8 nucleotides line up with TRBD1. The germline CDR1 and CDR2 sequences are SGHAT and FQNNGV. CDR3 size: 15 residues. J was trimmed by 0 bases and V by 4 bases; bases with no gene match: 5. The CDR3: CASSSWTGISYEQYF. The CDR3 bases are TGTGCCAGCAGCTCCTGGACAGGGATCTCCTACGAGCAGTACTTC.

The CDR3 region has the DNA TGTGCCATCAGTGAGTCAGGCCGGGACGAGCAGTACTTC. This gives the protein CAISESGRDEQYF. V is TRBV10-3 and J is TRBJ2-7; no firm D call. Trimming stripped 0 bases from V and 5 bases from J, with 8 bases between. The CDR3 extends over 13 amino acids. CDR1 is ENHRY, CDR2 SYGVKD, per germline.

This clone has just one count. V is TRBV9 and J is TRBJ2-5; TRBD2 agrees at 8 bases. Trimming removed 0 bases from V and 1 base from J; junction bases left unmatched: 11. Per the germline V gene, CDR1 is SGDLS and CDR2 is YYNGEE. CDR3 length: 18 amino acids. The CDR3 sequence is CASSVATSGGGAQETQYF. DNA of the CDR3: TGTGCCAGCAGCGTAGCCACTAGCGGAGGAGGGGCCCAAGAGACCCAGTACTTC.

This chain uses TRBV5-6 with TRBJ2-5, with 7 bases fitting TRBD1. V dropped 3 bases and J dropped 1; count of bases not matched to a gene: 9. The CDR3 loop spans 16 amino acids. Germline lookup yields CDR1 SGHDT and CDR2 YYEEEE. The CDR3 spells CASSSPDRVTQETQYF. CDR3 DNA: TGTGCCAGCAGCTCACCAGACAGGGTCACCCAAGAGACCCAGTACTTC.

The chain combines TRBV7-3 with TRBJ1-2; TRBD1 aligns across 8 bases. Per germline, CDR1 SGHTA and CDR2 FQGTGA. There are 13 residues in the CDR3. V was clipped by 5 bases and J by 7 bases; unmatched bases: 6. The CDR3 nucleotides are TGTGCCAGCAGCCCCGGACAGGGTTTTGGCTACACCTTC. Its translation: CASSPGQGFGYTF. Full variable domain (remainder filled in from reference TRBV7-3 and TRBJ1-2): GAGVSQTPSNKVTEKGKYVELRCDPISGHTALYWYRQSLGQGPEFLIYFQGTGAADDSGLPNDRFFAVRPEGSVSTLKIQRTERGDSAVYLCASSPGQGFGYTFGSGTRLTVV.

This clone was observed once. The DNA of the CDR3 is TGTGCCTGGAGCCGAATCTCTAACTACAATGAGCAGTTCTTC. This encodes CAWSRISNYNEQFF. The chain employs TRBV30 and TRBJ2-1; D unresolved. The V gene's germline CDR1 is GTSNPN and CDR2 SVGIG (reference sequence). The CDR3 length is 14 residues. V gave up 3 bases and J gave up 3 bases, with 12 bases separating them. Drawing the rest from reference TRBV30 and TRBJ2-1, the complete variable domain is SQTIHQWPATLVQPVGSPLSLECTVEGTSNPNLYWYRQAAGRGLQLLFYSVGIGQISSEVPQNLSASRPQDRQFILSSKKLLLSDSGFYLCAWSRISNYNEQFFGPGTRLTVL.

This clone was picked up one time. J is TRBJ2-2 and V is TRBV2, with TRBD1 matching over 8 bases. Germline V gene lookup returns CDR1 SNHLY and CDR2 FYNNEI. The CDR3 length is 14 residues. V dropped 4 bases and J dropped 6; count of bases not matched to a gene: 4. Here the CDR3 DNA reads TGTGCCAGCAGTGGATGGACAGGGCCCGGGGAGCTGTTTTTT. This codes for CASSGWTGPGELFF.

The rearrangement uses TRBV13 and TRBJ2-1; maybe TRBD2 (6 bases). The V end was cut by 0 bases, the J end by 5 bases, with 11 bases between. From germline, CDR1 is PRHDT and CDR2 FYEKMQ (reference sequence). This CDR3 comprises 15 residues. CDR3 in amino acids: CASSLGTLANNEQFF. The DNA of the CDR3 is TGTGCCAGCAGCTTAGGAACTCTAGCGAACAATGAGCAGTTCTTC.

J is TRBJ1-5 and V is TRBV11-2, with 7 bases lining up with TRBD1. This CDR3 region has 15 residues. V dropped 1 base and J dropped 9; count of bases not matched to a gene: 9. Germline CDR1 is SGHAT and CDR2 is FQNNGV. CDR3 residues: CASSLGQGSVTPQHF. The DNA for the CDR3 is TGTGCCAGCAGCTTAGGACAGGGTTCCGTAACGCCCCAGCATTTT.

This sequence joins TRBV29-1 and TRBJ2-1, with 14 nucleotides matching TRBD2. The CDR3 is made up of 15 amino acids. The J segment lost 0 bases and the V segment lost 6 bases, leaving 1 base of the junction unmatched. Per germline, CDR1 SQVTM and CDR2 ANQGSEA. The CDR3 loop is CSVGTSGSSYNEQFF. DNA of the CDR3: TGCAGCGTGGGGACTAGCGGGAGCTCCTACAATGAGCAGTTCTTC.

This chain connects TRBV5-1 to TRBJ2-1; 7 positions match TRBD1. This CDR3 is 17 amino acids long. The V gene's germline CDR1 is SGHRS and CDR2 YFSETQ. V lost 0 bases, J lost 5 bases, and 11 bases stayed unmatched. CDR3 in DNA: TGCGCCAGCAGCTTGGTTGGGGACAGAGGCCCAAACAATGAGCAGTTCTTC. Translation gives CASSLVGDRGPNNEQFF.